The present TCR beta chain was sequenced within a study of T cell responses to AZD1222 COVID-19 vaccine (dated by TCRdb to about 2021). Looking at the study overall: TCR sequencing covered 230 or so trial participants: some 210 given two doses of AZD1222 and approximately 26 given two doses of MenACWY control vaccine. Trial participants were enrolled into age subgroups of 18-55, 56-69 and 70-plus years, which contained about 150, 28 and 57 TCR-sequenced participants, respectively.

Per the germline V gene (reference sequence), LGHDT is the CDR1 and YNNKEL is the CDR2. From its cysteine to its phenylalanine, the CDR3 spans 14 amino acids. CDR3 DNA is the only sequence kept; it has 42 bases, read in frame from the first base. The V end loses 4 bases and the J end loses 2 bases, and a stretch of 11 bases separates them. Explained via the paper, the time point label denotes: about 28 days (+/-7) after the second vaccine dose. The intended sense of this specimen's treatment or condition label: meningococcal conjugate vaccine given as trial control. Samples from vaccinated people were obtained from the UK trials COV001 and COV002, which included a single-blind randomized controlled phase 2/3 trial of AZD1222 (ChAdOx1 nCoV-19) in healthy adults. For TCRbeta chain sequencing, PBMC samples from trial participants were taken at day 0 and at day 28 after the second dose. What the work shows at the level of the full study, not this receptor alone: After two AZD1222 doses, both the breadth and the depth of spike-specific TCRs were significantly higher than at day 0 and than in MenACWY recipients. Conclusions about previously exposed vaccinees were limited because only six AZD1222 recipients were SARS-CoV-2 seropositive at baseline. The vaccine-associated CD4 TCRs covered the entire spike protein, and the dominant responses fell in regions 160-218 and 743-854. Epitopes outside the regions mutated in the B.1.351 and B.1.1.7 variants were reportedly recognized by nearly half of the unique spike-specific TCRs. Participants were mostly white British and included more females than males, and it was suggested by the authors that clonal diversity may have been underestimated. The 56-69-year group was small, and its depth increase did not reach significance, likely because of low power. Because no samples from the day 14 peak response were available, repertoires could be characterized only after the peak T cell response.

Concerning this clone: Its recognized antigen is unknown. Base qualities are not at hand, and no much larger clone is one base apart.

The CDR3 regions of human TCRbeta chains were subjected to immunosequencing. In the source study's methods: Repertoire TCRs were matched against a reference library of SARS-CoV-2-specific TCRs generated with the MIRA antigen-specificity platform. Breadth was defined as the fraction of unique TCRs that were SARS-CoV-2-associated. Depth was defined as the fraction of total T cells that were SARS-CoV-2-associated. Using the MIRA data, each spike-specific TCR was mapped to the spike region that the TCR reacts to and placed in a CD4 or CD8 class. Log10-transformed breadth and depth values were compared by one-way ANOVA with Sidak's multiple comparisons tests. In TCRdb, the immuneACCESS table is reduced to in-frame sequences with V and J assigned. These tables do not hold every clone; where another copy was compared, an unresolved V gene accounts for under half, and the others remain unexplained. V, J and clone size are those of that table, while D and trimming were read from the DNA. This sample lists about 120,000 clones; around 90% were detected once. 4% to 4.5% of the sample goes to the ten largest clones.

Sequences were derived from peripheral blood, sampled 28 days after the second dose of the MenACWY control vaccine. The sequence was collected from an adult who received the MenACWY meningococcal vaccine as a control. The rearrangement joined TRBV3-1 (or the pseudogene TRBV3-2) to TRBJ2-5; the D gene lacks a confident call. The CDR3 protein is CASSPFMGQETQYF. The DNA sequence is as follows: TGTGCCAGCAGCCCTTTTATGGGGCAAGAGACCCAGTACTTC.